Listed below are T cell receptor beta chains from one sample, sequenced in a study of human versus mouse CDR3 diversity and MHC coevolution. Clones were read by immunoSEQ multiplex PCR, and TCRdb kept only the in-frame ones, dropping some. The sample lists tens of thousands of clones, about 93% seen once, with more than 1.1% in the top ten. The specimen sequenced was naive CD4+ T cells from blood. The source is a person aged 30-69 years in good health. Each CDR3 is given with its conserved first and last residue. D genes are given only for firm matches. Clone size is stated in some rows and not others, as once, few, many or a class when expanded.

V gene	J gene	D gene	clone size	CDR3 protein	CDR3 DNA
TRBV18	TRBJ1-5	TRBD1	.	CASSPDRALTQHF	TGTGCCAGCTCACCAGACAGGGCATTGACCCAGCATTTT
TRBV5-1	TRBJ2-1	TRBD2	.	CASSEPSGSDYNEQFF	TGCGCCAGCAGCGAGCCTAGCGGGAGCGATTACAATGAGCAGTTCTTC
TRBV18	TRBJ2-1	.	.	CASSPGQLKGEQFF	TGTGCCAGCTCACCAGGACAGCTAAAAGGTGAGCAGTTCTTC
TRBV5-6	TRBJ1-4	TRBD1	.	CASRQTGEGEKLFF	TGTGCCAGCAGGCAGACAGGGGAAGGTGAAAAACTGTTTTTT
TRBV30	TRBJ1-2	.	.	CAWSMSRDYGYTF	TGTGCCTGGAGTATGAGCAGGGACTATGGCTACACCTTC
TRBV7-9	TRBJ1-2	TRBD1	.	CASTPGTGNYGYTF	TGTGCCAGCACCCCGGGGACAGGAAACTATGGCTACACCTTC
TRBV27	TRBJ2-7	TRBD1	.	CASRRQGQGVHEQYF	TGTGCCAGCAGGAGACAGGGACAGGGTGTCCACGAGCAGTACTTC
TRBV2	TRBJ2-5	TRBD1	.	CASSESSGQGWETQYF	TGTGCCAGCAGTGAAAGTTCGGGACAGGGTTGGGAGACCCAGTACTTC
TRBV9	TRBJ2-7	TRBD2	.	CASSVAGTSKEQYF	TGTGCCAGCAGCGTAGCAGGGACTAGCAAAGAGCAGTACTTC
TRBV18	TRBJ2-3	TRBD2	.	CASSRDYTTTDTQYF	TGTGCCAGCTCCCGGGACTACACTACCACAGATACGCAGTATTTT
TRBV10-3	TRBJ2-7	TRBD2	once	CAITGGGAHEQYF	TGTGCCATCACTGGCGGGGGGGCCCACGAGCAGTACTTC
TRBV19	TRBJ1-2	TRBD1	.	CASSTRTGGYGYTF	TGTGCCAGTAGTACAAGGACAGGAGGCTATGGCTACACCTTC
TRBV9	TRBJ2-1	TRBD1	.	CASSAYRGLLRNEQFF	TGTGCCAGCAGCGCTTACAGGGGGCTCCTGCGGAATGAGCAGTTCTTC
TRBV28	TRBJ1-1	TRBD1	.	CASRIQGMNTEAFF	TGTGCCAGCAGAATACAGGGGATGAACACTGAAGCTTTCTTT
TRBV11-2	TRBJ1-1	.	.	CASTREGTEAFF	TGTGCCAGCACCCGAGAGGGTACTGAAGCTTTCTTT
TRBV4-3	TRBJ2-7	TRBD2	.	CASSRIAGSSYEQYF	TGCGCCAGCAGTCGAATAGCGGGATCCTCCTACGAGCAGTACTTC
TRBV18	TRBJ1-4	.	.	CASSRGRNEKLFF	TGTGCCAGCTCACGGGGCAGGAATGAAAAACTGTTTTTT
TRBV6-1	TRBJ1-5	.	.	CASSYTPDQPQHF	TGTGCCAGCAGTTATACTCCTGATCAGCCCCAGCATTTT
TRBV7-2	TRBJ2-1	TRBD2	.	CASSFDGGGGNEQFF	TGTGCCAGCAGCTTCGACGGGGGGGGTGGCAATGAGCAGTTCTTC
TRBV30	TRBJ2-3	.	.	CAARADYTQYF	TGTGCCGCCCGGGCGGACTATACGCAGTATTTT
TRBV15	TRBJ2-7	.	.	CATSRDPPPASYEQYF	TGTGCCACCAGCAGAGATCCGCCACCCGCGTCCTACGAGCAGTACTTC
TRBV5-4	TRBJ1-1	.	.	CASTPTSELTEAFF	TGTGCCAGCACCCCGACGTCCGAACTAACTGAAGCTTTCTTT
TRBV11-2	TRBJ1-4	.	.	CASSWGRRGGNEKLFF	TGTGCCAGCAGCTGGGGACGGAGGGGTGGGAATGAAAAACTGTTTTTT
TRBV6-5	TRBJ1-3	.	.	CASSYSTGYSGNTIYF	TGTGCCAGCAGTTACTCCACAGGGTACTCTGGAAACACCATATATTTT
TRBV7-3	TRBJ2-1	TRBD1	.	CASSARGQGADEQFF	TGTGCCAGCAGCGCCCGGGGACAGGGGGCGGATGAGCAGTTCTTC
TRBV27	TRBJ2-3	.	.	CASSFLPSYYTDTQYF	TGTGCCAGCAGTTTTTTGCCGTCTTACTATACAGATACGCAGTATTTT
TRBV4-3	TRBJ1-5	.	.	CASSQGQGQGQPQHF	TGCGCCAGCAGCCAAGGGCAGGGGCAGGGTCAGCCCCAGCATTTT
TRBV19	TRBJ2-7	.	.	CASKQEGYEQYF	TGTGCCAGTAAACAGGAGGGCTACGAGCAGTACTTC
TRBV27	TRBJ1-2	.	.	CASSFYGDLPLGYGYTF	TGTGCCAGCAGTTTCTATGGAGATCTTCCACTGGGCTATGGCTACACCTTC
TRBV7-2	TRBJ1-2	TRBD1	.	CASSPGQGASLNTF	TGTGCCAGCAGCCCCGGACAGGGGGCGAGTTTAAACACCTTC
TRBV7-2	TRBJ2-7	.	.	CASSRRGRGYEQYF	TGTGCCAGCAGCCGAAGGGGGAGAGGCTACGAGCAGTACTTC
TRBV7-3	TRBJ2-7	TRBD1	.	CASSLTGGRIYEQYF	TGTGCCAGCAGCTTAACAGGGGGCAGGATCTACGAGCAATACTTC
TRBV7-9	TRBJ1-1	.	.	CASGHSRSTEAFF	TGTGCCAGCGGACACTCACGGAGCACTGAAGCTTTCTTT